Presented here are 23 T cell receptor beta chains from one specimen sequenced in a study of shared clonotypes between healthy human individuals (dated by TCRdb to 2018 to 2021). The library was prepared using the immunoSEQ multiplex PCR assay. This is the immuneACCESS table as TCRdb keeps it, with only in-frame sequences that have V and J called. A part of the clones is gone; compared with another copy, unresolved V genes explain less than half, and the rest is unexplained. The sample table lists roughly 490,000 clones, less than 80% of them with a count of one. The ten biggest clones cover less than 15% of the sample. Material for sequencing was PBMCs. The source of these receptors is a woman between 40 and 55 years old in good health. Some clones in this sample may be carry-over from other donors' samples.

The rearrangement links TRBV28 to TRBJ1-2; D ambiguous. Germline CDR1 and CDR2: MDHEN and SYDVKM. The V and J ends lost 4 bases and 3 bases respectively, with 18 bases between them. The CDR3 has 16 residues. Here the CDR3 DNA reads TGTGCCAGCAGTTCCCCCGGAGGCAGGAGTTACTATGGCTACACCTTC. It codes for CASSSPGGRSYYGYTF.

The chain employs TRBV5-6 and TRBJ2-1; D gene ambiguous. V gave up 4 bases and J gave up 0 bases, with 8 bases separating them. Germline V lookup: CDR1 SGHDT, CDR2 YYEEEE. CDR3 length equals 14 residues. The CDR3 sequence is CASSPTSSYNEQFF. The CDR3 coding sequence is TGTGCCAGCAGCCCCACGAGCTCCTACAATGAGCAGTTCTTC.

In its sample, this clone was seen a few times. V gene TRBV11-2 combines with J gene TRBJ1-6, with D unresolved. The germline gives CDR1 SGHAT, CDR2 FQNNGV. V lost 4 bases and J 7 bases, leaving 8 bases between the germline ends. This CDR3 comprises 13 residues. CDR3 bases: TGTGCCAGCAGCTCGGAGAGAAATTCACCCCTCCACTTT. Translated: CASSSERNSPLHF.

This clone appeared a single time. Here the CDR3 DNA reads TGTGCCAGCAGTTTCGGGACTAGCGGAGGGTTGGAGACCCAGTACTTC. Amino acids: CASSFGTSGGLETQYF. The genes are TRBV28 and TRBJ2-5; 11 positions agree with TRBD2. Looked up from germline, CDR1 is MDHEN and CDR2 is SYDVKM. V lost 3 bases and J lost 5; bases outside the gene matches: 8. There are 16 residues in the CDR3.

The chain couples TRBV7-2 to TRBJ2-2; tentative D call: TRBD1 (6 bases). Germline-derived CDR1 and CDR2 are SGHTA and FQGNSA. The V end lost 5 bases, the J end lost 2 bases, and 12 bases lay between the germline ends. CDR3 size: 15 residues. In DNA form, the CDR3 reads TGTGCCAGCAGCGCCTCGGGACAAAACACCGGGGAGCTGTTTTTT. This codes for CASSASGQNTGELFF.

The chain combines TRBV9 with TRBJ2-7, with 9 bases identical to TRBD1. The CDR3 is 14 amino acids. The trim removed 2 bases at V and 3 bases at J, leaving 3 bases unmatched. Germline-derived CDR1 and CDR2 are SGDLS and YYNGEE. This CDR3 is CASSVGTGFYEQYF. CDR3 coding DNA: TGTGCCAGCAGCGTCGGGACAGGGTTCTACGAGCAGTACTTC.

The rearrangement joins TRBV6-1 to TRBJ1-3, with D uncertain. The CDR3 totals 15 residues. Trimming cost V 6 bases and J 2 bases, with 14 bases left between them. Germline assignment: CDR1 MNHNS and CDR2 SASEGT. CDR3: CASSLVGEAGNTIYF. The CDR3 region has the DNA TGTGCCAGCAGCCTGGTTGGGGAGGCTGGAAACACCATATATTTT.

The CDR3, as DNA: TGCGCCAGCAGCGAATCCCGGGGGAACACTGAAGCTTTCTTT. Protein product: CASSESRGNTEAFF. The rearrangement links TRBV5-1 to TRBJ1-1; D is undetermined. V lost 4 bases and J 1 base, leaving 11 bases between the germline ends. Germline V lookup: CDR1 SGHRS, CDR2 YFSETQ. The CDR3 is 14 residues long.

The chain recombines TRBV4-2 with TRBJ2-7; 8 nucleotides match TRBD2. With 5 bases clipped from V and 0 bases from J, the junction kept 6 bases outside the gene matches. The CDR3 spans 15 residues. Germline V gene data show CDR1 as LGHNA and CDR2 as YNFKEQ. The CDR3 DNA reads TGTGCCAGCAGCGTTAGCGGGGTATCCTCCTACGAGCAGTACTTC. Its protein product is CASSVSGVSSYEQYF.

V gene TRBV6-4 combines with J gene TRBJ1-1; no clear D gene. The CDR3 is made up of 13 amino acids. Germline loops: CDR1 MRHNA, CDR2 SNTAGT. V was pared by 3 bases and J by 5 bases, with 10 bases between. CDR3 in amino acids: CASSELQGTEAFF. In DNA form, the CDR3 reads TGTGCCAGCAGTGAACTCCAAGGGACTGAAGCTTTCTTT.

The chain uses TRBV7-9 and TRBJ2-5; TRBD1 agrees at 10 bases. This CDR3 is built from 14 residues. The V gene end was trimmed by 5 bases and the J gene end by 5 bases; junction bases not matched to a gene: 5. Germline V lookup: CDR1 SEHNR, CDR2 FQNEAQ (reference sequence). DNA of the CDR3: TGTGCCAGCAGCCGGACAGGGGGGCTCGAGACCCAGTACTTC. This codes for CASSRTGGLETQYF.

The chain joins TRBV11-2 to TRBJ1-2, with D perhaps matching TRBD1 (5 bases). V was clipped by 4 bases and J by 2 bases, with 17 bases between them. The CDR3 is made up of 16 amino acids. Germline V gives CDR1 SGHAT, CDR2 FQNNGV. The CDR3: CASSSLEGTVNYGYTF. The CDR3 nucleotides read TGTGCCAGCAGCTCATTAGAGGGGACGGTAAACTATGGCTACACCTTC.

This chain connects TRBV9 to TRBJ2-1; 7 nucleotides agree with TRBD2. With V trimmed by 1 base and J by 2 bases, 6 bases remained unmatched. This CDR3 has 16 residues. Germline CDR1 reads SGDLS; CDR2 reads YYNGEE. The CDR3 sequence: CASSVLAGATYNEQFF. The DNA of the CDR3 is TGTGCCAGCAGCGTACTCGCGGGAGCCACCTACAATGAGCAGTTCTTC.

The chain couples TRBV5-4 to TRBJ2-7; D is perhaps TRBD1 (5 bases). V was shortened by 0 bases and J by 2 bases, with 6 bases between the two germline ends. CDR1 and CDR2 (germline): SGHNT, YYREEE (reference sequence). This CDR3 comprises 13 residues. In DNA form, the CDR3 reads TGTGCCAGCAGCTTGGACAGGACCTACGAGCAGTACTTC. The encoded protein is CASSLDRTYEQYF.

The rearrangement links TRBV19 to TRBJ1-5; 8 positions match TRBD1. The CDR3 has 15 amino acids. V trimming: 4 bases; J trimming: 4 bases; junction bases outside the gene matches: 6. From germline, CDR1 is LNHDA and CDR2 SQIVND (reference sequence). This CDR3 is CASSTPGTGNQPQHF. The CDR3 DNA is TGTGCCAGTAGTACCCCTGGGACAGGAAATCAGCCCCAGCATTTT.

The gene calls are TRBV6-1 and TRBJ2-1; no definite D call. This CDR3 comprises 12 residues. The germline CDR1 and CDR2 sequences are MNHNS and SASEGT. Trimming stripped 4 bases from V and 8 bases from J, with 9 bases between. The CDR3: CASSAYWDEQFF. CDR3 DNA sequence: TGTGCCAGCAGTGCGTACTGGGATGAGCAGTTCTTC.

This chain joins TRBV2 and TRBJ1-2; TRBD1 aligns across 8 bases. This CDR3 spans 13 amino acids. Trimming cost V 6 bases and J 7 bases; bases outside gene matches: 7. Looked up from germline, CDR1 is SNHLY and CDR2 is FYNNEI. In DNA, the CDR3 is TGTGCCAGCAGCAGGGGGCTTTTCGTTGGCTACACCTTC. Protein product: CASSRGLFVGYTF. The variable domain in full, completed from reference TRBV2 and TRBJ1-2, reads EPEVTQTPSHQVTQMGQEVILRCVPISNHLYFYWYRQILGQKVEFLVSFYNNEISEKSEIFDDQFSVERPDGSNFTLKIRSTKLEDSAMYFCASSRGLFVGYTFGSGTRLTVV.

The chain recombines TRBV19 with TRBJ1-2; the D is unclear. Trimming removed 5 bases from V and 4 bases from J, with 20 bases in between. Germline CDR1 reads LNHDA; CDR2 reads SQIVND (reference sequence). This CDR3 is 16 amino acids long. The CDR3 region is CASSLTPLGGSYGYTF. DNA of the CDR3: TGTGCCAGTAGTCTTACCCCGCTGGGAGGCAGCTATGGCTACACCTTC.

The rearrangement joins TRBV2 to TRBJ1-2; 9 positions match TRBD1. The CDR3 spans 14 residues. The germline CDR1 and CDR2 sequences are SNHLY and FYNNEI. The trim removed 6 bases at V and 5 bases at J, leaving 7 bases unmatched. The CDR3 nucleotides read TGTGCCAGCAGGGTCGGAGGGACAGGGTATGGCTACACCTTC. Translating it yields CASRVGGTGYGYTF. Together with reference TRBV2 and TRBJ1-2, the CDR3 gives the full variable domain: EPEVTQTPSHQVTQMGQEVILRCVPISNHLYFYWYRQILGQKVEFLVSFYNNEISEKSEIFDDQFSVERPDGSNFTLKIRSTKLEDSAMYFCASRVGGTGYGYTFGSGTRLTVV.

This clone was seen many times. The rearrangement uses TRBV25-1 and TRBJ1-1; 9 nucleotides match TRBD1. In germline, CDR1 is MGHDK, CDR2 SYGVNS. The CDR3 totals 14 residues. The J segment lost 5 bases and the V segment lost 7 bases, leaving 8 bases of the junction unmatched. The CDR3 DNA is TGTGCCAGCATTAAACAGGGGGCGCAAACTGAAGCTTTCTTT. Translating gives CASIKQGAQTEAFF.

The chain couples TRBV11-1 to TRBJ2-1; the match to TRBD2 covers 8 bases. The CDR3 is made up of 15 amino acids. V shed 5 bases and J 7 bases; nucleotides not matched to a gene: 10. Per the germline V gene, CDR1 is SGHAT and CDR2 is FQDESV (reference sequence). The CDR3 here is CASSHGTSSHNEQFF. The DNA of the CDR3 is TGTGCCAGCAGCCACGGGACTAGTAGCCATAATGAGCAGTTCTTC.

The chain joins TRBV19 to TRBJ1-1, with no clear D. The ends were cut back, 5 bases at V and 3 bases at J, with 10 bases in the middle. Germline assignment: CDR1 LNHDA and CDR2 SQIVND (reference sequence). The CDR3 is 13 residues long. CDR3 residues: CASSSRLYTEAFF. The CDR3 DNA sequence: TGTGCCAGTAGTTCTCGACTGTACACTGAAGCTTTCTTT.

CDR3 bases: TGTGCCAGCAGCGTTGATAGGGCCAACGTCCTGACTTTC. Translating it yields CASSVDRANVLTF. The chain combines TRBV7-3 with TRBJ2-6; D not resolved. V lost 5 bases and J 5 bases, leaving 7 bases between the germline ends. Germline CDR1 SGHTA, CDR2 FQGTGA. This CDR3 has 13 residues.